A single TCR beta chain is shown here with its context. Its cognate antigen is unknown. Germline values: CDR1 SEHNR, CDR2 FQNEAQ (reference sequence). This CDR3 contains 13 residues. V was clipped by 8 bases and J by 3 bases, with 13 bases between them. This sample is drawn from a study of cytomegalovirus exposure and HLA in healthy donors. General study findings and limits: Over 150 TCR beta chains were listed as cytomegalovirus-associated. Reported performance of the classifier showed diagnosis of cytomegalovirus status with high specificity and sensitivity.

The data were produced by immunoSEQ multiplex PCR, yet TCRdb's version contains in-frame clones alone and is incomplete. The sample holds about 150,000 clones, around 88% seen once. The chain joins TRBV7-9 to TRBJ1-2, with TRBD1 as a possible D gene (5 bases). The sequence derives from a man younger than 35 in good health and CMV-seropositive. Sequenced input: PBMCs. CDR3: CASRKGKDYGYTF. CDR3 nucleotide sequence: TGTGCCAGCCGGAAGGGGAAGGACTATGGCTACACCTTC.